A selection of T cell receptor beta chains follows, all from one sample in a study of Graves' ophthalmopathy and Graves' hyperthyroidism. Using its own MiXCR run on the multiplex PCR reads, TCRdb lists one record per CDR3 protein. The sample has about 420,000 distinct CDR3 sequences, 20% to 25% seen once. Sequencing used peripheral blood. The receptor set was obtained from a woman between 18 and 30 years old with stable Graves' hyperthyroidism. Each CDR3 is given with its conserved first and last residue. The D gene is left open where the match is weak. Where a row states a size, it is once, few, many or the class of an expanded clone; other rows omit it.

CDR3: CAINQDGNYGYTF
DNA: TGTGCCATCAACCAGGACGGTAACTATGGCTACACCTTC
V: TRBV10-3
size: .
J: TRBJ1-2
D: .
length: 13

CDR3: CARSLSTDYGYTF
DNA: TGTGCCAGGAGCTTGTCGACAGACTATGGCTACACCTTC
V: TRBV5-5
size: .
J: TRBJ1-2
D: .
length: 13

CDR3: CASSGGRLAYEQYF
DNA: TGTGCCAGCAGTGGGGGACGGTTAGCCTACGAGCAGTACTTC
V: TRBV12-3/TRBV12-4
size: many
J: TRBJ2-7
D: .
length: 14

CDR3: CASSGTIGEAFF
DNA: TGCGCCAGCAGTGGGACAATTGGTGAAGCTTTCTTT
V: TRBV10-1
size: .
J: TRBJ1-1
D: .
length: 12

CDR3: CASRPQGVEAFF
DNA: TGTGCCAGCAGGCCACAGGGAGTTGAAGCTTTCTTT
V: TRBV7-8
size: many
J: TRBJ1-1
D: .
length: 12

CDR3: CASSLSGQLYEQYF
DNA: TGTGCCAGCAGCTTGTCCGGACAACTCTACGAGCAGTACTTC
V: TRBV13
size: once
J: TRBJ2-7
D: .
length: 14

CDR3: CASSSRTGPSYEQYF
DNA: TGTGCCAGCAGCTCTAGGACAGGGCCCTCCTACGAGCAGTACTTC
V: TRBV19
size: .
J: TRBJ2-7
D: TRBD1
length: 15

CDR3: CASSFGTGASFNTEAFF
DNA: TGCGCCAGCAGCTTCGGGACAGGGGCCTCGTTTAACACTGAAGCTTTCTTT
V: TRBV5-1
size: .
J: TRBJ1-1
D: TRBD1
length: 17

CDR3: CASSLAGGTKNIKYF
DNA: TGTGCCAGCAGTTTAGCGGGAGGAACCAAAAACATTAAGTACTTC
V: TRBV12-3/TRBV12-4
size: .
J: TRBJ2-4
D: .
length: 15

CDR3: CASSRATANTGELFF
DNA: TGTGCCAGCAGTCGAGCCACCGCGAACACCGGGGAGCTGTTTTTT
V: TRBV27
size: many
J: TRBJ2-2
D: .
length: 15

CDR3: CASRAHGSTEAFF
DNA: TGTGCCAGCAGAGCCCACGGAAGCACTGAAGCTTTCTTT
V: TRBV27
size: .
J: TRBJ1-1
D: .
length: 13

CDR3: CASSLETGGLGNTIYF
DNA: TGTGCCAGCAGTTTAGAAACTGGGGGCTTGGGAAACACCATATATTTT
V: TRBV12-3/TRBV12-4
size: many
J: TRBJ1-3
D: .
length: 16

CDR3: CASSSGQGANSNQPQHF
DNA: TGTGCCAGCAGTTCAGGACAGGGGGCAAATAGCAATCAGCCCCAGCATTTT
V: TRBV12-3/TRBV12-4
size: many
J: TRBJ1-5
D: TRBD1
length: 17

CDR3: CASTRTSGAYEQYF
DNA: TGTGCCAGCACACGCACTAGCGGAGCTTACGAGCAGTACTTC
V: TRBV28
size: many
J: TRBJ2-7
D: TRBD2
length: 14

CDR3: CSASSPSEETQYF
DNA: TGCAGTGCGAGCAGCCCCTCCGAGGAGACCCAGTACTTC
V: TRBV20-1
size: .
J: TRBJ2-5
D: .
length: 13

CDR3: CASSLEGGPQNTEAFF
DNA: TGTGCCAGCAGCCTAGAGGGGGGCCCCCAGAACACTGAAGCTTTCTTT
V: TRBV13
size: few
J: TRBJ1-1
D: .
length: 16

CDR3: CASTLYSTGSTEAFF
DNA: TGTGCCAGCACCCTATACTCTACAGGGAGCACTGAAGCTTTCTTT
V: TRBV5-4
size: many
J: TRBJ1-1
D: .
length: 15

CDR3: CATSRTGRGKLFF
DNA: TGTGCCACCAGCAGGACAGGACGAGGAAAACTGTTTTTT
V: TRBV15
size: many
J: TRBJ1-4
D: .
length: 13

CDR3: CASLNPYEQYF
DNA: TGTGCCAGTCTTAATCCCTACGAGCAGTACTTC
V: TRBV6-1
size: .
J: TRBJ2-7
D: .
length: 11

CDR3: CSARAGASSYNSPLHF
DNA: TGCAGTGCTAGAGCCGGAGCTAGCTCCTATAATTCACCCCTCCACTTT
V: TRBV20-1
size: few
J: TRBJ1-6
D: .
length: 16

CDR3: CASSSPGTGSAETQYF
DNA: TGTGCCAGCAGCTCGCCCGGGACAGGGTCGGCGGAGACCCAGTACTTC
V: TRBV9
size: few
J: TRBJ2-5
D: TRBD1
length: 16

CDR3: CASRSAGFAQYF
DNA: TGTGCCAGCAGGTCAGCGGGATTTGCCCAGTACTTC
V: TRBV28
size: once
J: TRBJ2-5
D: TRBD2
length: 12

CDR3: CAWNHNTEAFF
DNA: TGTGCCTGGAACCACAACACTGAAGCTTTCTTT
V: TRBV30
size: few
J: TRBJ1-1
D: .
length: 11

CDR3: CASSFLGERYF
DNA: TGTGCCAGTAGTTTCCTGGGCGAGCGGTACTTC
V: TRBV19
size: .
J: TRBJ2-7
D: .
length: 11

CDR3: CASSPAGRSYEQYF
DNA: TGTGCCAGCTCACCAGCGGGCAGGTCCTACGAGCAGTACTTC
V: TRBV18
size: many
J: TRBJ2-7
D: .
length: 14

CDR3: CASRLLSGYTGELFF
DNA: TGTGCCAGCAGATTACTCAGCGGTTACACCGGGGAGCTGTTTTTT
V: TRBV6-5
size: .
J: TRBJ2-2
D: .
length: 15

CDR3: CASSSGQVTHYEQYF
DNA: TGTGCCAGCAGCTCCGGACAGGTTACACACTACGAGCAGTACTTC
V: TRBV11-2
size: many
J: TRBJ2-7
D: TRBD1
length: 15

CDR3: CSLWGSGGVAKNIQYF
DNA: TGCAGTCTCTGGGGGAGTGGGGGCGTAGCCAAAAACATTCAGTACTTC
V: TRBV20-1
size: many
J: TRBJ2-4
D: .
length: 16

CDR3: CASSFGTGLTGELFF
DNA: TGTGCCAGCAGTTTTGGGACAGGGCTCACCGGGGAGCTGTTTTTT
V: TRBV12-3/TRBV12-4
size: .
J: TRBJ2-2
D: TRBD1
length: 15

CDR3: CASSLVMGFTYEQYF
DNA: TGTGCCAGCAGCTTAGTCATGGGTTTCACCTACGAGCAGTACTTC
V: TRBV7-8
size: .
J: TRBJ2-7
D: .
length: 15

CDR3: CASRGAGLSMSGYGYTF
DNA: TGTGCCTCCCGAGGGGCGGGCCTGTCCATGTCGGGCTATGGCTACACCTTC
V: TRBV10-3
size: .
J: TRBJ1-2
D: .
length: 17

CDR3: CASMGSEAGELFF
DNA: TGTGCCAGCATGGGTAGCGAGGCCGGGGAGCTGTTTTTT
V: TRBV12-3/TRBV12-4
size: few
J: TRBJ2-2
D: .
length: 13

CDR3: CAISRGGIGTEAFF
DNA: TGTGCCATCAGTCGCGGGGGCATCGGCACTGAAGCTTTCTTT
V: TRBV10-3
size: many
J: TRBJ1-1
D: .
length: 14

CDR3: CASSLTGGENIQYF
DNA: TGTGCCAGCAGCTTAACGGGCGGCGAAAACATTCAGTACTTC
V: TRBV7-3
size: many
J: TRBJ2-4
D: .
length: 14

CDR3: CASSPSFLGEQYF
DNA: TGCGCCAGCAGTCCGTCTTTTCTGGGCGAGCAGTACTTC
V: TRBV10-1
size: .
J: TRBJ2-7
D: .
length: 13

CDR3: CASSLGQEAYGYTF
DNA: TGTGCCAGCTCACTAGGACAGGAGGCCTATGGCTACACCTTC
V: TRBV18
size: .
J: TRBJ1-2
D: TRBD1
length: 14

CDR3: CASSVGRGHMEQYF
DNA: TGTGCCAGCAGCGTGGGAAGGGGGCATATGGAGCAGTACTTC
V: TRBV9
size: many
J: TRBJ2-7
D: TRBD1
length: 14

CDR3: CSASLGREETQYF
DNA: TGCAGTGCTAGCCTCGGCAGAGAAGAGACCCAGTACTTC
V: TRBV20-1
size: .
J: TRBJ2-5
D: .
length: 13

CDR3: CASSPAGTGSREQYF
DNA: TGTGCCAGCTCACCCGCAGGGACAGGGAGTCGCGAGCAGTACTTC
V: TRBV18
size: .
J: TRBJ2-7
D: TRBD1
length: 15

CDR3: CASSYSRDRAYFVNTEAFF
DNA: TGTGCCAGCAGTTACAGCCGAGACAGGGCTTATTTCGTGAACACTGAAGCTTTCTTT
V: TRBV6-2/TRBV6-3
size: many
J: TRBJ1-1
D: TRBD1
length: 19

CDR3: CASSATGAFEHRSWAGELFF
DNA: TGTGCCAGCAGCGCAACAGGGGCGTTCGAACACCGCAGTTGGGCCGGGGAGCTGTTTTTT
V: TRBV4-2
size: few
J: TRBJ2-2
D: TRBD1
length: 20

CDR3: CSAPLGGPGTEAFF
DNA: TGCAGCGCACCGTTGGGGGGGCCGGGGACTGAAGCTTTCTTT
V: TRBV29-1
size: .
J: TRBJ1-1
D: .
length: 14

CDR3: CASSRTSGSDTGELFF
DNA: TGCGCCAGCAGCAGGACTAGCGGGAGTGACACCGGGGAGCTGTTTTTT
V: TRBV5-1
size: many
J: TRBJ2-2
D: TRBD2
length: 16

CDR3: CALHHASVQETQYF
DNA: TGTGCCTTACACCACGCTAGCGTCCAAGAGACCCAGTACTTC
V: TRBV30
size: many
J: TRBJ2-5
D: .
length: 14

CDR3: CASSYAWGAGQETQYF
DNA: TGTGCCAGCAGCTACGCTTGGGGAGCGGGGCAAGAGACCCAGTACTTC
V: TRBV7-6
size: .
J: TRBJ2-5
D: TRBD2
length: 16

CDR3: CASNAQGGGQPQHF
DNA: TGTGCCAGCAACGCTCAGGGCGGAGGTCAGCCCCAGCATTTT
V: TRBV6-1
size: .
J: TRBJ1-5
D: .
length: 14

CDR3: CASSLVAEQETQYF
DNA: TGTGCCAGCAGCTTGGTGGCAGAGCAAGAGACCCAGTACTTC
V: TRBV5-5
size: many
J: TRBJ2-5
D: .
length: 14

CDR3: CSAGMGEAQETQYF
DNA: TGCAGTGCTGGGATGGGAGAAGCCCAAGAGACCCAGTACTTC
V: TRBV20-1
size: many
J: TRBJ2-5
D: .
length: 14

CDR3: CASRTLGWTEAFF
DNA: TGTGCCAGCAGAACTTTGGGGTGGACTGAAGCTTTCTTT
V: TRBV6-2/TRBV6-3
size: few
J: TRBJ1-1
D: .
length: 13

CDR3: CASRWTGGAERAFF
DNA: TGTGCCAGCAGATGGACAGGGGGCGCTGAAAGGGCTTTCTTT
V: TRBV27
size: many
J: TRBJ1-1
D: TRBD1
length: 14

CDR3: CASCLGQLGEQYF
DNA: TGTGCCAGCTGCCTCGGACAGCTGGGTGAGCAGTACTTC
V: TRBV6-2/TRBV6-3
size: few
J: TRBJ2-7
D: .
length: 13

CDR3: CASSLLESGSETQYF
DNA: TGCGCCAGCAGCTTGTTGGAGAGTGGATCGGAGACCCAGTACTTC
V: TRBV5-1
size: many
J: TRBJ2-5
D: .
length: 15

CDR3: CSASGGRGNSPLHF
DNA: TGCAGTGCTAGTGGGGGGCGCGGAAATTCACCCCTCCACTTT
V: TRBV20-1
size: .
J: TRBJ1-6
D: .
length: 14

CDR3: CASMGGLDYGYTF
DNA: TGTGCGTCCATGGGGGGACTAGACTATGGCTACACCTTC
V: TRBV12-3/TRBV12-4
size: .
J: TRBJ1-2
D: .
length: 13